These 22 T cell receptor beta chains originate from one sample sequenced in a study of T cell responses to AZD1222 COVID-19 vaccine. This table comes from immunoSEQ multiplex PCR, and its TCRdb copy is limited to in-frame clones, with some not included. Of around 190,000 clones listed, about 86% are singletons. This specimen consisted of peripheral blood, obtained on day 0 of AZD1222 vaccination. The receptors were sampled from an adult in good health.

The chain is built from TRBV18 and TRBJ2-5; 11 bases line up with TRBD1. Trimming at V came to 3 bases and at J to 1 base, leaving 1 base not matched to a gene. Germline CDR1 KGHSH, CDR2 LQKENI. The CDR3 spans 15 residues. CDR3 in DNA: TGTGCCAGCTCACCGGACAGGGGGCCCCAAGAGACCCAGTACTTC. Residues: CASSPDRGPQETQYF.

The chain has TRBV6-6 and TRBJ2-2; 7 bases align to TRBD2. Germline V gene lookup returns CDR1 MNHNY and CDR2 SVGAGI (reference sequence). This CDR3 contains 13 residues. The V segment lost 2 bases and the J segment 7 bases; nucleotides outside the gene matches: 1. CDR3 sequence reads: CASSYQRDGELFF. Here the CDR3 DNA reads TGTGCCAGCAGTTACCAGCGGGACGGGGAGCTGTTTTTT.

This rearrangement joins TRBV7-2 to TRBJ2-6; D tentatively reads TRBD1 or TRBD2 (5 bases each). Germline CDR1 reads SGHTA; CDR2 reads FQGNSA. The CDR3 has 16 amino acids. The V end was cut by 0 bases, the J end by 0 bases, with 6 bases between. CDR3 DNA: TGTGCCAGCAGCTTAGCCGGGACCTCTGGGGCCAACGTCCTGACTTTC. It specifies CASSLAGTSGANVLTF.

The chain joins TRBV5-6 to TRBJ1-4; a possible D gene is TRBD1 (5 bases). Germline V lookup: CDR1 SGHDT, CDR2 YYEEEE. V lost 1 base and J 4 bases, leaving 11 bases between the germline ends. The CDR3 runs 15 residues. The CDR3 spells CASSLYGGGNEKLFF. The CDR3 coding sequence is TGTGCCAGCAGCTTGTATGGGGGAGGTAATGAAAAACTGTTTTTT. Combining the CDR3 with reference TRBV5-6 and TRBJ1-4 gives the whole variable domain DAGVTQSPTHLIKTRGQQVTLRCSPKSGHDTVSWYQQALGQGPQFIFQYYEEEERQRGNFPDRFSGHQFPNYSSELNVNALLLGDSALYLCASSLYGGGNEKLFFGSGTQLSVL.

This chain joins TRBV28 and TRBJ1-5; the D is unclear. V dropped 7 bases and J dropped 2 bases, with 24 bases sitting between them. The V gene's germline CDR1 is MDHEN and CDR2 SYDVKM. The CDR3 contains 18 residues. The CDR3, as DNA: TGTGCCAGCAAAACTACTGGACTGCTCTCAGTGGGCAATCAGCCCCAGCATTTT. Protein: CASKTTGLLSVGNQPQHF. Together with reference TRBV28 and TRBJ1-5, the CDR3 gives the full variable domain: DVKVTQSSRYLVKRTGEKVFLECVQDMDHENMFWYRQDPGLGLRLIYFSYDVKMKEKGDIPEGYSVSREKKERFSLILESASTNQTSMYLCASKTTGLLSVGNQPQHFGDGTRLSIL.

The CDR3 loop is CASSYRGQKGEKLFF. CDR3 nucleotides: TGTGCCAGCAGTTACAGGGGACAAAAGGGTGAAAAACTGTTTTTT. V gene TRBV6-5 combines with J gene TRBJ1-4; TRBD1 is a possible D gene (6 bases). Germline V gene sequence: CDR1 MNHEY, CDR2 SVGAGI. V was shortened by 2 bases and J by 7 bases, with 14 bases between the two germline ends. This CDR3 comprises 15 residues.

This clone was detected a few times. The chain uses TRBV11-2 and TRBJ2-1; D call uncertain. The V gene's germline CDR1 is SGHAT and CDR2 FQNNGV. The germline V and J ends were trimmed by 0 bases and 6 bases, with 9 bases remaining between them. The CDR3 is 14 amino acids. This chain's CDR3 is CASSLEPAPNEQFF. Written as DNA, the CDR3 is TGTGCCAGCAGCTTAGAGCCAGCCCCCAATGAGCAGTTCTTC.

The chain couples TRBV28 to TRBJ1-3; the D gene is possibly TRBD1 (5 bases). Germline assignment: CDR1 MDHEN and CDR2 SYDVKM. This CDR3 has 15 amino acids. V lost 2 bases and J 9 bases, leaving 17 bases between the germline ends. DNA of the CDR3: TGTGCCAGCAGTTTAAGTGGGACGCCGAGGGGCACCATATATTTT. Translating gives CASSLSGTPRGTIYF. Complete variable domain (other parts from reference TRBV28 and TRBJ1-3): DVKVTQSSRYLVKRTGEKVFLECVQDMDHENMFWYRQDPGLGLRLIYFSYDVKMKEKGDIPEGYSVSREKKERFSLILESASTNQTSMYLCASSLSGTPRGTIYFGEGSWLTVV.

The chain uses TRBV5-1 and TRBJ1-5; TRBD1 agrees at 7 bases. V was pared by 0 bases and J by 4 bases, with 4 bases of the junction left unmatched. The CDR3 is 15 amino acids. Germline values: CDR1 SGHRS, CDR2 YFSETQ. The CDR3 here is CASSLVSGGNQPQHF. In DNA, the CDR3 is TGCGCCAGCAGCTTGGTGTCAGGGGGTAATCAGCCCCAGCATTTT.

This chain joins TRBV30 and TRBJ1-4; possibly TRBD1 for D (5 bases). The germline gives CDR1 GTSNPN, CDR2 SVGIG (reference sequence). The V and J ends lost 1 base and 8 bases respectively, with 8 bases between them. The CDR3 runs 12 residues. The CDR3 DNA reads TGTGCCTGGAGTGATGAGGGGGAAAAACTGTTTTTT. It specifies CAWSDEGEKLFF.

The chain recombines TRBV14 with TRBJ2-7, with 8 bases aligning to TRBD1. Trimming took 3 bases from V and 3 from J; bases not matched to a gene: 4. This CDR3 comprises 14 residues. Germline-derived CDR1 and CDR2 are SGHDN and FVKESK. The CDR3 DNA reads as TGTGCCAGCAGCCAGGACAGGGCCCACTACGAGCAGTACTTC. Protein: CASSQDRAHYEQYF.

The rearrangement links TRBV21-1 to TRBJ2-7; the tabulated D call, TRBD1, remains unverified against the DNA. TRBV21-1 is listed as a pseudogene. The CDR3 is made up of 15 amino acids. CDR3 sequence (DNA): TGTGCCAGCAGCAGCCCCGGGACAGGTCCCTACGAGCAGTACTTC. As protein: CASSSPGTGPYEQYF.

The rearrangement joins TRBV6-1 to TRBJ1-5, with D unresolved. Germline values: CDR1 MNHNS, CDR2 SASEGT. V was cut by 2 bases and J by 5 bases, with 7 bases left in between. The CDR3 runs 13 residues. The CDR3 here is CASSERVDQPQHF. The CDR3 nucleotides are TGTGCCAGCAGTGAAAGGGTAGATCAGCCCCAGCATTTT.

The rearrangement joins TRBV10-2 to TRBJ1-6, with unresolved D. The V and J ends lost 6 bases and 5 bases respectively, with 8 bases between them. This CDR3 spans 13 amino acids. Germline CDR1 is WSHSY and CDR2 is SAAADI. CDR3 bases: TGCGCCAGCAGAGGCGGAAATAATTCACCCCTCCACTTT. It specifies CASRGGNNSPLHF.

The gene calls are TRBV3-1 (or the pseudogene TRBV3-2) and TRBJ1-6; D not resolved. The CDR3 totals 15 residues. V lost 4 bases and J 9 bases, leaving 16 bases between the germline ends. Germline values: CDR1 LGHDT, CDR2 YNNKEL (reference sequence). The CDR3 region has the DNA TGTGCCAGCAGCCCTCAGACCTCTGCCGGTTCACCCCTCCACTTT. Translation gives CASSPQTSAGSPLHF.

The rearrangement links TRBV5-1 to TRBJ2-7; possible D gene TRBD2, 6 bases. CDR1 and CDR2 (germline): SGHRS, YFSETQ. CDR3 length: 14 amino acids. Trimming took 4 bases from V and 6 from J, leaving 17 bases between them. CDR3 sequence: CASSLTEGRGEQYF. Here the CDR3 DNA reads TGCGCCAGCAGCCTCACGGAGGGGAGAGGCGAGCAGTACTTC.

J is TRBJ2-7 and V is TRBV5-6; D uncertain. Looked up from germline, CDR1 is SGHDT and CDR2 is YYEEEE. The CDR3 is 11 amino acids. V was shortened by 4 bases and J by 6 bases, with 8 bases between the two germline ends. The CDR3 DNA is TGTGCCAGCAGCCTAGGGTTCGAGCAGTACTTC. It is translated as CASSLGFEQYF.

The rearrangement joins TRBV5-4 to TRBJ2-3; 9 positions match TRBD2. Germline CDR1 and CDR2: SGHNT and YYREEE (reference sequence). V was clipped by 2 bases and J by 4 bases; unmatched bases: 14. CDR3 length: 18 amino acids. CDR3 sequence (DNA): TGTGCCAGCAGCTTACCCTCGCGGGGGGGCAAGGGGGCAGATACGCAGTATTTT. The encoded protein is CASSLPSRGGKGADTQYF.

The rearrangement joins TRBV24-1 to TRBJ2-5, with a tentative D call TRBD2 (6 bases). This CDR3 has 14 residues. CDR1 is KGHDR and CDR2 is SFDVKD in the germline V gene. The V end lost 4 bases, the J end lost 4 bases, and 12 bases lay between the germline ends. The CDR3 region is CATSESLGGETQYF. The CDR3 region has the DNA TGTGCCACCAGTGAGTCCCTCGGGGGAGAGACCCAGTACTTC.

The V and J genes are TRBV5-1 and TRBJ2-2, with TRBD2 matching 7 bases. The V gene's germline CDR1 is SGHRS and CDR2 YFSETQ. The CDR3 consists of 16 residues. V was pared by 4 bases and J by 4 bases, with 10 bases of the junction left unmatched. CDR3 bases: TGCGCCAGCAGCCCCCTCGGACTAGGCGTCACCGGGGAGCTGTTTTTT. Residues: CASSPLGLGVTGELFF.

This chain links TRBV19 with TRBJ2-6; perhaps TRBD2 as D (6 bases). This CDR3 spans 22 amino acids. Germline-derived CDR1 and CDR2 are LNHDA and SQIVND (reference sequence). Trimming took 5 bases from V and 1 from J, leaving 30 bases between them. The CDR3 sequence: CASSLQSRTAGNDPSGANVLTF. In DNA, the CDR3 is TGTGCCAGTAGTCTCCAGAGTCGGACGGCGGGAAACGACCCTTCTGGGGCCAACGTCCTGACTTTC.

The CDR3 nucleotides are TGTGCCATCACCAAAACCGGGGATCTAGCGGGAGGCCCACCCGGGGAGCTGTTTTTT. The encoded protein is CAITKTGDLAGGPPGELFF. The V call is TRBV10-3, the J call TRBJ2-2, with 11 bases lining up with TRBD2. The V and J ends lost 7 bases and 6 bases, in that order; junction bases with no gene match: 19. Germline V lookup: CDR1 ENHRY, CDR2 SYGVKD. The CDR3 covers 19 residues.